A selection of T cell receptor beta chains follows, all from one sample in a study of T cell responses to AZD1222 COVID-19 vaccine. Profiling relied on immunoSEQ multiplex PCR, and the TCRdb table lists in-frame clones only, not all of them. This table holds 150,000 to 200,000 clones, around 91% found once. The sample consisted of peripheral blood, taken on day 0 of AZD1222 vaccination. These receptor sequences come from an adult in good health. Both conserved end residues are part of each CDR3. The D gene is left open where the match is weak. Size values are once, few and many counts, or a class for expanded clones, and some rows have none.

size,J,D,length,V,DNA,CDR3
NA,TRBJ2-5,NA,14,TRBV18,TGTGCCAGCTCACCGTCCAGGATCCAAGAGACCCAGTACTTC,CASSPSRIQETQYF
NA,TRBJ2-3,TRBD2,16,TRBV5-1,TGCGCCAGCAGCTTGGAAGGGACTAGCAGGGCAGATACGCAGTATTTT,CASSLEGTSRADTQYF
NA,TRBJ2-3,NA,13,TRBV5-1,TGCGCCAGCAGAGGTAGCGCATCAGATACGCAGTATTTT,CASRGSASDTQYF
NA,TRBJ1-5,NA,12,TRBV12-3/TRBV12-4,TGTGCCAGCAGTTTAGGGGGCGCGCCCCAGCATTTT,CASSLGGAPQHF
NA,TRBJ2-3,NA,16,TRBV19,TGTGCCAGTAGTATAAGCCCCCCCCGTCCCACAGATACGCAGTATTTT,CASSISPPRPTDTQYF
NA,TRBJ1-6,TRBD1,15,TRBV18,TGTGCCAGCTCACCCTCAGACAGGGGCGGATCACCCCTCCACTTT,CASSPSDRGGSPLHF
once,TRBJ2-5,NA,15,TRBV5-5,TGTGCCAGCAGCTTGGGAGGGAACCGCCAAGAGACCCAGTACTTC,CASSLGGNRQETQYF
NA,TRBJ1-2,TRBD1,15,TRBV13,TGTGCCAGCAGCTCCCCGGACAGGGGGACCTATGGCTACACCTTC,CASSSPDRGTYGYTF
few,TRBJ1-6,NA,14,TRBV6-5,TGTGCCAGCAGGGACCAGGGAATCGGTTCACCCCTCCACTTT,CASRDQGIGSPLHF
NA,TRBJ2-2,TRBD2,15,TRBV9,TGTGCCAGCAGCGTAGCTACTAGCGGGGGCGGGGAGCTGTTTTTT,CASSVATSGGGELFF
NA,TRBJ2-1,TRBD1,12,TRBV12-3/TRBV12-4,TGTGCCAGCAGTCCGACAGGGAATGAGCAGTTCTTC,CASSPTGNEQFF
NA,TRBJ2-7,NA,15,TRBV7-9,TGTGCCAGCAGCTTAGCAAGGCAAGGCTCCTACGAGCAGTACTTC,CASSLARQGSYEQYF
NA,TRBJ1-4,NA,16,TRBV2,TGTGCCAGCAGTTTTACGCTGGGAAGAGAGAGTGAAAAACTGTTTTTT,CASSFTLGRESEKLFF
once,TRBJ1-3,NA,15,TRBV19,TGTGCCAGTAGTACCCGGACAGTCTCTGGAAACACCATATATTTT,CASSTRTVSGNTIYF
NA,TRBJ2-3,TRBD1,14,TRBV19,TGTGCCAGTAGGGACAGGGGGCGCACAGATACGCAGTATTTT,CASRDRGRTDTQYF
NA,TRBJ1-2,TRBD1,12,TRBV5-1,TGCGCCAGCAGTATTGGGACAGATGGCTACACCTTC,CASSIGTDGYTF
NA,TRBJ2-5,NA,13,TRBV4-3,TGCGCCAGCAGCCCGGGACACGGCGACACCCAGTACTTC,CASSPGHGDTQYF
few,TRBJ2-7,NA,13,TRBV11-3,TGTGCCAGCAGCTTAGACAGTTCCTACGAGCAGTACTTC,CASSLDSSYEQYF
NA,TRBJ2-1,TRBD2,16,TRBV7-9,TGTGCCAGCAGCGGTAGCGGGGGGCGTCTCTACAATGAGCAGTTCTTC,CASSGSGGRLYNEQFF
NA,TRBJ2-7,TRBD1,15,TRBV9,TGTGCCAGCAGCGTAGAAGGGGGCTCGACGGGCGAGCAGTACTTC,CASSVEGGSTGEQYF
NA,TRBJ1-6,TRBD1,14,TRBV20-1,TGCAGTGCTGGTGGGACAGGGGACTATTCACCCCTCCACTTT,CSAGGTGDYSPLHF
NA,TRBJ1-5,NA,13,TRBV12-3/TRBV12-4,TGTGCCAGCAGTTCCAGGTGGAACCAGCCCCAGCATTTT,CASSSRWNQPQHF
few,TRBJ1-4,NA,14,TRBV19,TGTGCCAGTGGGGACGTAGGCCTGAATGAAAAACTGTTTTTT,CASGDVGLNEKLFF